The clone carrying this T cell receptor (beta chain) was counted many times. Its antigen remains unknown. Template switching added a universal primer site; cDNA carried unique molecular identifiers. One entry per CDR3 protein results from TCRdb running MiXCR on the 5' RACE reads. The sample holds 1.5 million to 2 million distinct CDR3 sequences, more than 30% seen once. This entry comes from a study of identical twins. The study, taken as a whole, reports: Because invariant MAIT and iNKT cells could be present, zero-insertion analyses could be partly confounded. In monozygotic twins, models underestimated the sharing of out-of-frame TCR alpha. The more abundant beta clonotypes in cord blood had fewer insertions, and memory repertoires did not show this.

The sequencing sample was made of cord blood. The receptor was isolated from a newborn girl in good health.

The CDR3 sequence: CASSVMNTEAFF. The DNA of the CDR3 is TGTGCCAGCAGCGTGATGAACACTGAAGCTTTCTTT. The chain links TRBV9 to TRBJ1-1; unclear D gene. CDR3 size: 12 residues. Germline V CDR1 and CDR2: SGDLS, YYNGEE. Deletions cut 2 bases from V and 0 bases from J, with 2 bases between.